This TCR beta chain derives from a study of T cell responses to AZD1222 COVID-19 vaccine. Germline V lookup: CDR1 LGHNA, CDR2 YNFKEQ. This CDR3 comprises 16 residues. About this clone: An end of the junction does not agree with germline; a read error may underlie this.

The data were produced by immunoSEQ multiplex PCR, yet TCRdb's version contains in-frame clones alone and is incomplete. This table holds 90,000 to 150,000 clones, approximately 91% found once. The source material was peripheral blood, sampled on day 0 of AZD1222 vaccination. The receptor comes from an adult in good health. The chain joins TRBV4-2 to TRBJ2-1, with D perhaps given as TRBD1 or TRBD2 (6 bases each). CDR3 amino acids: CASSPSSGASHNEQFF. As DNA, the CDR3 is TGTGCCAGCAGCCCATCATCGGGGGCCTCCCACAATGAGCAGTTCTTC.